These 6 T cell receptor beta chains came from one sample sequenced in a study of T cells in Graves' hyperthyroidism and ophthalmopathy. Researchers amplified the TCR beta CDR3 regions from RNA transcripts. The HTBI primer set was used in a first-round RT-PCR of the TCR CDR3. TCRdb ran MiXCR on the multiplex PCR reads and lists one entry per CDR3 protein. The table has about 290,000 distinct CDR3 sequences, approximately 13% seen once. Source material: blood. These receptors were taken from a woman aged 40 to 55 with Graves' hyperthyroidism.

V is TRBV20-1 and J is TRBJ1-5; the D gene is possibly TRBD1 (6 bases). The CDR3 extends over 12 amino acids. Trimming removed 5 bases from V and 3 bases from J, with 8 bases in between. Per the germline V gene, CDR1 is DFQATT and CDR2 is SNEGSKA (reference sequence). This chain's CDR3 is CSAGQNNQPQHF. The CDR3 DNA reads as TGCAGTGCTGGACAGAACAATCAGCCCCAGCATTTT.

J is TRBJ2-7 and V is TRBV28; the match to TRBD2 covers 14 bases. In germline, CDR1 is MDHEN, CDR2 SYDVKM. Trimming cost V 5 bases and J 2 bases; bases outside gene matches: 5. The CDR3 is 16 residues long. DNA of the CDR3: TGTGCCAGCAGTCCGGGACTAGCGGGAGATACCTACGAGCAGTACTTC. This translates into CASSPGLAGDTYEQYF.

There are many counts of this clonotype. The rearrangement links TRBV28 to TRBJ1-2; D unclear. V lost 1 base and J 6 bases, leaving 12 bases between the germline ends. Germline lookup yields CDR1 MDHEN and CDR2 SYDVKM. The length of the CDR3 is 14 residues. DNA for the CDR3: TGTGCCAGCAGTTTATTAAGAGCTTCCCATGGCTACACCTTC. Amino acid sequence: CASSLLRASHGYTF.

This clonotype has a single count. A clone one base away is much larger, so this may be a read error. The chain links TRBV20-1 to TRBJ2-7; TRBD2 aligns across 12 bases. This CDR3 is 15 amino acids long. The V and J ends lost 0 bases and 2 bases, in that order; junction bases with no gene match: 2. Germline V gene sequence: CDR1 DFQATT, CDR2 SNEGSKA (reference sequence). CDR3 sequence (DNA): TGCAGTGCTAGAGATACTAGCGGGGGGACCTACGAGCAGTACTTC. It codes for CSARDTSGGTYEQYF.

The chain uses TRBV6-1 and TRBJ2-2; 7 bases are shared with TRBD2. The germline V gene encodes CDR1 MNHNS and CDR2 SASEGT. The CDR3 runs to 13 residues. Trimming took 3 bases from V and 5 from J; bases not matched to a gene: 0. CDR3 DNA: TGTGCCAGCAGTGATAGCGGGACCGGGGAGCTGTTTTTT. Translating gives CASSDSGTGELFF.

This clonotype was counted ten times or more. The gene calls are TRBV12-3 or TRBV12-4 and TRBJ1-4; no clear D. The CDR3 is 13 residues long. The V and J ends lost 0 bases and 1 base respectively, with 0 bases between them. CDR3 sequence reads: CASSLATNEKLFF. The CDR3 nucleotides read TGTGCCAGCAGTTTAGCAACTAATGAAAAACTGTTTTTT.